This T cell receptor (beta chain) was identified in a study of blood T cell repertoires in COVID-19. Clinical history reported by participants formed the basis on which cohorts were assigned. This CDR3 contains 14 residues. Per germline, CDR1 SGHAT and CDR2 FQDESV (reference sequence). The ends were cut back, 3 bases at V and 3 bases at J, with 12 bases in the middle. Here immunoSEQ multiplex PCR was the method, and the copy in TCRdb shows in-frame clones only, minus some. In the table there are 360,000 or so clones, 75% to 90% of which are singletons. The TCR was taken from a woman aged 45-60 years who had recovered from COVID-19. The V and J genes are TRBV11-1 and TRBJ2-7, with D possibly being TRBD2 (6 bases). Material for sequencing was PBMCs or T cells enriched from blood (not recorded which). Here the CDR3 DNA reads TGTGCCAGCAGCTTCGGAGCGGGTAGCTACGAGCAGTACTTC. Translating it yields CASSFGAGSYEQYF.